This T cell receptor beta chain was documented in a study of cytomegalovirus exposure and HLA in healthy donors. The PCR contained 60 Vbeta and 13 Jbeta primers. Using immunoSEQ multiplex PCR, the repertoire was profiled, and TCRdb retains in-frame clones only, with some absent. Reported are 150,000 to 200,000 clones; the ten largest clones contain 0.79%. This CDR3 has 20 amino acids. The V segment lost 5 bases and the J segment 0 bases; nucleotides outside the gene matches: 18. Germline CDR1 is MNHEY and CDR2 is SMNVEV (reference sequence). The receptor comes from a woman aged 18 to 35 in good health and CMV-seropositive. The sequenced material came from PBMCs. This chain uses TRBV27 with TRBJ1-5; the match to TRBD1 covers 8 bases. The chain's CDR3 is CASSQPPTDRGDYSNQPQHF. CDR3 bases: TGTGCCAGCAGTCAACCCCCCACAGACAGGGGAGATTATAGCAATCAGCCCCAGCATTTT.